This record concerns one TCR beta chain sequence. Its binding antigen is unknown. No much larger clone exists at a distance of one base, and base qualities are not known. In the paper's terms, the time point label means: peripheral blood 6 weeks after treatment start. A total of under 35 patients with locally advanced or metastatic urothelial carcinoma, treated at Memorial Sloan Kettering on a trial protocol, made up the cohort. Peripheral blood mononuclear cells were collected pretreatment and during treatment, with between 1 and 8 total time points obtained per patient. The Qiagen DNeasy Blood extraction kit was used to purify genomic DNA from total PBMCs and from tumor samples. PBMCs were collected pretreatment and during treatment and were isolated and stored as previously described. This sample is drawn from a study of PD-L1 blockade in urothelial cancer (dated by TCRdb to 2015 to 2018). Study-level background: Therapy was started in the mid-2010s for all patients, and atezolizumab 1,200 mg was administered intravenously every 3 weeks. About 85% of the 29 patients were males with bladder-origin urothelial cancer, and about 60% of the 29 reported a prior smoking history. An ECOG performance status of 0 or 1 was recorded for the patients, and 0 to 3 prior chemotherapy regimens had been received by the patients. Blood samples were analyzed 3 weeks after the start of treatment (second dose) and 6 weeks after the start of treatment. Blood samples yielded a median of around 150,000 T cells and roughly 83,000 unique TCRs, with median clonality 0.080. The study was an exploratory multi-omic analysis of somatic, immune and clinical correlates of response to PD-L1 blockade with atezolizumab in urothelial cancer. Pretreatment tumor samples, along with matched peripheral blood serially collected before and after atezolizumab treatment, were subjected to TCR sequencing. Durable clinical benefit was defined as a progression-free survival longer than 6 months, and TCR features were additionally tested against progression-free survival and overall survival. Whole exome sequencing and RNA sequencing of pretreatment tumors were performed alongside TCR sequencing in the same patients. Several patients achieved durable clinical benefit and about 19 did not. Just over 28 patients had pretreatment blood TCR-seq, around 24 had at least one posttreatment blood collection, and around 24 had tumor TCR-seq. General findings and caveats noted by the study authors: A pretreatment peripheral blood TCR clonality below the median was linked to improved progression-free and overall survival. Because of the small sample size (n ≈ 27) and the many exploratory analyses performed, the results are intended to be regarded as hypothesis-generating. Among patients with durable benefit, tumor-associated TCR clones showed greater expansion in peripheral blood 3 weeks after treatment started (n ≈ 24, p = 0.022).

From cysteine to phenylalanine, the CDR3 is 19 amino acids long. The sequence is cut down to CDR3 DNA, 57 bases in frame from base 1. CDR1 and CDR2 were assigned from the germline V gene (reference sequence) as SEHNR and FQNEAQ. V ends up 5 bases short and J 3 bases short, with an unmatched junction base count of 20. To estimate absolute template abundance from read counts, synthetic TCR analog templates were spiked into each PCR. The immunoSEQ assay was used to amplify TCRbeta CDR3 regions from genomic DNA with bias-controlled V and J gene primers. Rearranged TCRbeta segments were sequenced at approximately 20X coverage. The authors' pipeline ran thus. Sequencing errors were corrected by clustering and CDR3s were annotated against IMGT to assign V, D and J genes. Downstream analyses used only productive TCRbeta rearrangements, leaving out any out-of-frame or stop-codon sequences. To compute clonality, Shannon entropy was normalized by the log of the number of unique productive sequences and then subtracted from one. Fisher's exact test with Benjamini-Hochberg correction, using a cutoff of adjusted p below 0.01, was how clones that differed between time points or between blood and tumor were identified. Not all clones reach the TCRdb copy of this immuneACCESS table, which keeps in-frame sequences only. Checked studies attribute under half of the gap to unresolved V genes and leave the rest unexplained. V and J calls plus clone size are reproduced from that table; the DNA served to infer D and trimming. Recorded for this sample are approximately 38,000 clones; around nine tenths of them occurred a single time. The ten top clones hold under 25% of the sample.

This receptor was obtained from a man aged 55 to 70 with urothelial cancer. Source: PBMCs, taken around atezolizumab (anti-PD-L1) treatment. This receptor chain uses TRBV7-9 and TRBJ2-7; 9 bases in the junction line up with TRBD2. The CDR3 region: CASSIDIAGANHRGYEQYF. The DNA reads TGTGCCAGCAGCATAGATATAGCGGGGGCTAATCATCGAGGCTACGAGCAGTACTTC.